Listed below are T cell receptor beta chains from one sample, sequenced in a study of PD-1 blockade in classical Hodgkin lymphoma. The protocol was immunoSEQ multiplex PCR, while the TCRdb copy is restricted to in-frame clones and leaves out a portion. The repertoire holds 20,000 to 25,000 clones, with 60% to 75% as singletons. This specimen consisted of peripheral blood mononuclear cells (PBMCs), obtained before the fourth cycle of nivolumab. The receptors originated from a human donor with classical Hodgkin lymphoma. CDR3s include the opening cysteine and the closing phenylalanine or tryptophan. D genes are given only for firm matches. Clone size is shown for a subset of rows, as once, few, many or a class of expanded clone.

D,J,V,size,CDR3,DNA
-,TRBJ2-7,TRBV10-3,-,CAIREGGAYEQYF,TGTGCCATCAGGGAAGGGGGGGCCTACGAGCAGTACTTC
-,TRBJ2-7,TRBV6-1,few,CASSASGQFYEQYF,TGTGCCAGCAGTGCCTCAGGACAGTTCTACGAGCAGTACTTC
-,TRBJ2-3,TRBV7-8,-,CASSPGTYTDTQYF,TGTGCCAGCAGCCCAGGGACGTACACAGATACGCAGTATTTT
-,TRBJ1-4,TRBV27,-,CASSPTAGAINEKLFF,TGTGCCAGCAGTCCGACTGCAGGGGCCATTAATGAAAAACTGTTTTTT
-,TRBJ2-3,TRBV2,-,CARSMGDTDTQYF,TGTGCCAGATCGATGGGGGACACAGATACGCAGTATTTT
-,TRBJ2-7,TRBV5-1,-,CASSLGLVANYEQYF,TGCGCCAGCAGCTTGGGACTAGTGGCCAACTACGAGCAGTACTTC
-,TRBJ1-1,TRBV6-5,-,CASSLRPEAFF,TGTGCCAGCAGTCTGCGTCCTGAAGCTTTCTTT
-,TRBJ2-7,TRBV10-2,-,CASSEAGNYEQYF,TGCGCCAGCAGTGAAGCCGGGAACTACGAGCAGTACTTC
-,TRBJ1-5,TRBV11-2,-,CASSLSGGSYQPQHF,TGTGCCAGCAGCTTATCCGGGGGATCTTATCAGCCCCAGCATTTT
-,TRBJ1-1,TRBV6-5,-,CASSERAGNTEAFF,TGTGCCAGCAGTGAACGGGCAGGGAACACTGAAGCTTTCTTT
TRBD1,TRBJ2-1,TRBV7-7,-,CASSTGQSSYNEQFF,TGTGCCAGCAGCACGGGACAGAGCTCCTACAATGAGCAGTTCTTC
-,TRBJ1-6,TRBV1,once,CTSSQEKGNGSPLHF,TGCACCAGCAGCCAAGAGAAGGGGAACGGATCACCCCTCCACTTT
TRBD1,TRBJ1-2,TRBV15,-,CASAPRDSGGYTF,TGTGCCAGCGCCCCCCGGGACAGCGGGGGCTACACCTTC
TRBD1,TRBJ1-4,TRBV14,few,CASSQGTGEKLFF,TGTGCCAGCAGCCAAGGGACAGGGGAAAAACTGTTTTTT
-,TRBJ2-7,TRBV6-6,-,CASTQARGYYEQYF,TGTGCCAGCACCCAAGCAAGGGGTTATTACGAGCAGTACTTC
-,TRBJ2-1,TRBV5-1,-,CASSSGTNSYNEQFF,TGCGCCAGCAGCAGCGGGACAAACTCCTACAATGAGCAGTTCTTC
-,TRBJ2-7,TRBV29-1,-,CSVEWTGLGDEQYF,TGCAGCGTTGAGTGGACGGGGTTAGGGGACGAGCAGTACTTC
-,TRBJ1-1,TRBV19,-,CASSIYQMNTEAFF,TGTGCCAGTAGTATTTATCAGATGAACACTGAAGCTTTCTTT
TRBD2,TRBJ2-7,TRBV10-3,-,CAISGEGTSGIWEQYF,TGTGCCATCAGTGGTGAGGGGACTAGCGGGATTTGGGAGCAGTACTTC
-,TRBJ1-1,TRBV2,-,CASSEALRRRLNTEAFF,TGTGCCAGCAGTGAAGCGCTTCGCAGACGGCTGAACACTGAAGCTTTCTTT
-,TRBJ1-5,TRBV5-8,-,CASSLYGQPQHF,TGTGCCAGCAGCTTGTATGGTCAGCCCCAGCATTTT
TRBD1,TRBJ1-4,TRBV19,-,CASSIRIGQAITTNEKLFF,TGTGCCAGTAGTATCCGCATTGGACAGGCAATAACAACTAATGAAAAACTGTTTTTT
-,TRBJ2-1,TRBV18,-,CASSPSITELNEQFF,TGTGCCAGCTCACCCTCTATAACGGAGCTCAATGAGCAGTTCTTC
-,TRBJ2-3,TRBV16,few,CASSRNFDQRSDTQYF,TGTGCCAGCAGCCGAAATTTTGACCAGAGGTCAGATACGCAGTATTTT
TRBD1,TRBJ1-2,TRBV6-1,-,CASSEALLGQNYGYTF,TGTGCCAGCAGTGAAGCGCTGTTGGGACAGAACTATGGCTACACCTTC
-,TRBJ2-7,TRBV4-1,-,CASSPSGAGTYEQYF,TGCGCCAGCAGCCCATCGGGGGCGGGCACCTACGAGCAGTACTTC
-,TRBJ2-5,TRBV23-1,-,CASNHRETQYF,TGCGCCAGCAACCATCGGGAGACCCAGTACTTC
-,TRBJ2-2,TRBV5-4,few,CASSLGTSVTGELFF,TGTGCCAGCAGCTTGGGGACCTCGGTCACCGGGGAGCTGTTTTTT